This passage covers 20 T cell receptor beta chains from one sample sequenced in a study of shared clonotypes between healthy human individuals. Naive CD8 populations comprised CD45RO-negative cells positively selected for CCR7, excluding terminally differentiated effector memory CD45RA+ cells. The protocol was immunoSEQ multiplex PCR, while the TCRdb copy is restricted to in-frame clones and leaves out a portion. The profile covers under 2,000,000 clones, with about 95% appearing a single time and around 1% taken by the ten largest. The sample was naive CD8+ T cells sorted from blood. These receptors were obtained from a man aged 18 to 35 in good health.

This clone was seen a few times. The rearrangement joins TRBV5-1 to TRBJ2-7, with TRBD1 matching 7 bases. The CDR3 is made up of 14 amino acids. Losses at the gene ends were 2 bases for V and 3 bases for J; bases not matched to a gene: 5. CDR1 SGHRS and CDR2 YFSETQ come from the germline V gene. CDR3 loop: CASSFTGQVYEQYF. CDR3 bases: TGCGCCAGCAGCTTTACCGGACAGGTCTACGAGCAGTACTTC.

The chain joins TRBV7-9 to TRBJ1-1; TRBD1 agrees at 9 bases. This CDR3 spans 16 amino acids. From germline, CDR1 is SEHNR and CDR2 FQNEAQ (reference sequence). Trimming cost V 5 bases and J 4 bases; bases outside gene matches: 11. The CDR3 DNA reads TGTGCCAGCAGCCACCGGGACAGGGATTCGGGCACTGAAGCTTTCTTT. Translating it yields CASSHRDRDSGTEAFF.

The genes are TRBV7-9 and TRBJ2-6; 7 bases are shared with TRBD2. Germline CDR1 and CDR2: SEHNR and FQNEAQ (reference sequence). The J segment lost 6 bases and the V segment lost 8 bases, leaving 4 bases of the junction unmatched. The length of the CDR3 is 13 residues. In DNA, the CDR3 is TGTGCCAGCGATGCGGGGGAGGCCAACGTCCTGACTTTC. As protein: CASDAGEANVLTF.

This clone was observed a single time. The V call is TRBV10-3, the J call TRBJ2-2, with 7 bases identical to TRBD1. Germline V gene lookup returns CDR1 ENHRY and CDR2 SYGVKD. The J segment lost 4 bases and the V segment lost 10 bases, leaving 6 bases of the junction unmatched. The CDR3 runs to 13 residues. CDR3 sequence reads: CASRDSTTGELFF. Written as DNA, the CDR3 is TGTGCCAGCCGGGACAGTACCACCGGGGAGCTGTTTTTT.

This clone has a single count. V is TRBV6-5 and J is TRBJ1-5, with TRBD1 identical over 9 bases. With 2 bases clipped from V and 9 bases from J, the junction kept 8 bases outside the gene matches. The CDR3 is made up of 15 amino acids. Germline CDR1 and CDR2: MNHEY and SVGAGI. The CDR3 bases are TGTGCCAGCAGTTACGAGGGGACAGGGTCCGGGCCCCAGCATTTT. It yields the protein CASSYEGTGSGPQHF.

This chain joins TRBV19 and TRBJ1-2, with D perhaps TRBD1 (6 bases). Germline V gene lookup returns CDR1 LNHDA and CDR2 SQIVND (reference sequence). The ends were cut back, 6 bases at V and 4 bases at J, with 15 bases in the middle. The CDR3 loop spans 14 amino acids. The DNA for the CDR3 is TGTGCCAGTAGCCCAGGGGCGCGGTCCTATGGCTACACCTTC. Translating it yields CASSPGARSYGYTF. Supplemented by reference TRBV19 and TRBJ1-2, the full variable domain reads DGGITQSPKYLFRKEGQNVTLSCEQNLNHDAMYWYRQDPGQGLRLIYYSQIVNDFQKGDIAEGYSVSREKKESFPLTVTSAQKNPTAFYLCASSPGARSYGYTFGSGTRLTVV.

This chain links TRBV19 with TRBJ1-4, with D possibly matching TRBD1 (5 bases). Germline V gives CDR1 LNHDA, CDR2 SQIVND (reference sequence). V lost 3 bases and J 12 bases, leaving 11 bases between the germline ends. The CDR3 runs to 12 residues. This CDR3 is CASSIPGPQLFF. CDR3 coding DNA: TGTGCCAGTAGTATTCCGGGACCCCAACTGTTTTTT.

V gene TRBV27 combines with J gene TRBJ2-7, with D possibly being TRBD1 or TRBD2 (6 bases each). Trimming removed 6 bases from V and 4 bases from J, with 22 bases in between. The CDR3 spans 16 residues. CDR1 MNHEY and CDR2 SMNVEV come from the germline V gene (reference sequence). CDR3 sequence (DNA): TGTGCCAGCAGCCCCTCCCCGGGGCAGGGGAGGTACGAGCAGTACTTC. This codes for CASSPSPGQGRYEQYF.

This clone has a single count. The chain recombines TRBV7-6 with TRBJ2-2; D call uncertain. V shed 2 bases and J shed 1 base, with 5 bases lying between them. Germline V gives CDR1 SGHVS, CDR2 FNYEAQ. This CDR3 has 14 amino acids. The CDR3 region has the DNA TGTGCCAGCAGCTTATTTCAGAACACCGGGGAGCTGTTTTTT. Protein: CASSLFQNTGELFF.

V gene TRBV6-5 combines with J gene TRBJ2-5, with no clear D. The ends were cut back, 0 bases at V and 4 bases at J, with 9 bases in the middle. The germline V gene encodes CDR1 MNHEY and CDR2 SVGAGI. This CDR3 has 14 residues. CDR3 nucleotides: TGTGCCAGCAGTTACTCAAGAACTCCAGAGACCCAGTACTTC. Protein product: CASSYSRTPETQYF.

As concerns this clone: The sample has other DNA sequences that encode this CDR3 too. V is TRBV18 and J is TRBJ2-1; D is tentatively TRBD1 or TRBD2 (6 bases each). Trimming left V 2 bases short and J 3 bases short, with 8 bases between. The CDR3 loop spans 14 amino acids. Germline CDR1 reads KGHSH; CDR2 reads LQKENI. The CDR3 loop is CASSPEGGYNEQFF. The DNA of the CDR3 is TGTGCCAGCTCACCAGAGGGGGGCTACAATGAGCAGTTCTTC. The whole variable domain, remainder taken from reference TRBV18 and TRBJ2-1, is NAGVMQNPRHLVRRRGQEARLRCSPMKGHSHVYWYRQLPEEGLKFMVYLQKENIIDESGMPKERFSAEFPKEGPSILRIQQVVRGDSAAYFCASSPEGGYNEQFFGPGTRLTVL.

This chain joins TRBV6-1 and TRBJ2-7; 9 nucleotides agree with TRBD1. The CDR3 spans 14 residues. The J segment lost 3 bases and the V segment lost 4 bases, leaving 4 bases of the junction unmatched. Germline values: CDR1 MNHNS, CDR2 SASEGT. The CDR3 protein is CASSGDRVLYEQYF. Here the CDR3 DNA reads TGTGCCAGCAGTGGGGACAGGGTACTCTACGAGCAGTACTTC.

This clone was seen more than once but under ten times. The chain is built from TRBV14 and TRBJ2-1; 9 bases are shared with TRBD2. The V gene end was trimmed by 3 bases and the J gene end by 6 bases; junction bases not matched to a gene: 6. CDR3 length equals 15 residues. Looked up from germline, CDR1 is SGHDN and CDR2 is FVKESK. CDR3 DNA: TGTGCCAGCAGCCAGCTAGCGGGGTCGGGCAATGAGCAGTTCTTC. As protein: CASSQLAGSGNEQFF.

This chain uses TRBV14 with TRBJ2-3; a possible D gene is TRBD2 (6 bases). Germline values: CDR1 SGHDN, CDR2 FVKESK. The V and J ends lost 0 bases and 1 base respectively, with 11 bases between them. CDR3 size: 16 residues. CDR3 in amino acids: CASSQDWRDRTDTQYF. For the CDR3, the DNA is TGTGCCAGCAGCCAAGATTGGCGGGACCGCACAGATACGCAGTATTTT.

This clone was observed once. CDR3 sequence reads: CASSLLGNAEAFF. CDR3 DNA: TGTGCCAGCAGTTTACTGGGCAACGCTGAAGCTTTCTTT. The chain recombines TRBV27 with TRBJ1-1; no reliable D call. Germline CDR1 is MNHEY and CDR2 is SMNVEV (reference sequence). This CDR3 has 13 amino acids. Trimming removed 2 bases from V and 6 bases from J, with 10 bases in between.

The rearrangement links TRBV11-2 to TRBJ2-7, with TRBD1 matching over 8 bases. The CDR3 totals 15 residues. The germline V gene has CDR1 SGHAT and CDR2 FQNNGV. V gave up 1 base and J gave up 5 bases; unmatched junction bases: 7. DNA of the CDR3: TGTGCCAGCAGCTTAGCTTATGGACAGGGAAACGAGCAGTACTTC. Its protein product is CASSLAYGQGNEQYF.

The chain recombines TRBV7-8 with TRBJ2-3, with 10 positions matching TRBD2. The trim removed 4 bases at V and 1 base at J, leaving 2 bases unmatched. The CDR3 has 15 residues. Germline lookup yields CDR1 SGHVS and CDR2 FQNEAQ. The CDR3 spells CASSSLAGGTDTQYF. CDR3 bases: TGTGCCAGCAGCTCCCTAGCGGGGGGCACAGATACGCAGTATTTT.

V usage is TRBV2 and J usage is TRBJ2-1, with 7 bases fitting TRBD1. The CDR3 has 13 residues. CDR1 is SNHLY, CDR2 FYNNEI, per germline. V was pared by 9 bases and J by 7 bases, with 9 bases of the junction left unmatched. The CDR3: CARQGVIANEQFF. CDR3 sequence (DNA): TGTGCCAGGCAGGGGGTTATTGCGAATGAGCAGTTCTTC.

The chain couples TRBV28 to TRBJ1-1; 7 bases align to TRBD1. The germline V gene has CDR1 MDHEN and CDR2 SYDVKM. CDR3 size: 12 residues. J gave up 4 bases and V 10 bases, and 6 bases lay outside the gene matches. CDR3 in amino acids: CATERQGTEAFF. The CDR3 coding sequence is TGTGCCACCGAAAGACAGGGCACTGAAGCTTTCTTT.

The rearrangement links TRBV6-6 to TRBJ1-1, with 7 bases lining up with TRBD1. The germline CDR1 and CDR2 sequences are MNHNY and SVGAGI (reference sequence). The CDR3 runs to 15 residues. The V and J ends lost 0 bases and 6 bases, in that order; junction bases with no gene match: 7. The CDR3 loop is CASSYSRGRGAEAFF. In DNA form, the CDR3 reads TGTGCCAGCAGTTACTCGAGGGGCAGGGGGGCTGAAGCTTTCTTT.